This entry lists 23 T cell receptor beta chains sequenced from one sample in a study of shared clonotypes between healthy human individuals. Sequenced by immunoSEQ multiplex PCR; TCRdb stores in-frame clones only, minus some. The sample consists of hundreds of thousands of clones, 95% to 97% of them appearing once. The sequencing input was naive CD4+ T cells sorted from blood. Indicated subset: CD45RA+ positively selected. All receptors come from a young woman in good health.

The V gene is TRBV6-5, the J gene TRBJ2-7, with D perhaps TRBD1 or TRBD2 (5 bases each). Trimming removed 2 bases at V and 4 bases at J, with 9 bases between. Germline V gives CDR1 MNHEY, CDR2 SVGAGI. The CDR3 has 13 amino acids. The CDR3 nucleotides are TGTGCCAGCAGTTACAGGGGAGAGTACGAGCAGTACTTC. Translating gives CASSYRGEYEQYF.

The chain employs TRBV28 and TRBJ1-1, with D possibly being TRBD1 (5 bases). The length of the CDR3 is 15 residues. Germline V gives CDR1 MDHEN, CDR2 SYDVKM. Trimming removed 2 bases at V and 1 base at J, with 11 bases between. The CDR3 coding sequence is TGTGCCAGCAGTTTAAGCGCAGGGCCGAACACTGAAGCTTTCTTT. Protein sequence: CASSLSAGPNTEAFF.

This rearrangement joins TRBV6-1 to TRBJ2-4; D unclear. The V gene's germline CDR1 is MNHNS and CDR2 SASEGT. Trimming removed 4 bases at V and 3 bases at J, with 16 bases between. This CDR3 contains 16 residues. CDR3 sequence (DNA): TGTGCCAGCAGTGGGCCTTATACGCCGGGCAAAAACATTCAGTACTTC. It translates to CASSGPYTPGKNIQYF.

The V and J genes are TRBV27 and TRBJ2-1; a weak D match, TRBD1 (6 bases). Germline V gives CDR1 MNHEY, CDR2 SMNVEV (reference sequence). The CDR3 runs 14 residues. The V gene lost 5 bases and the J gene lost 4 bases, with 12 bases spanning the gap. CDR3: CASSRAGDYNEQFF. DNA of the CDR3: TGTGCCAGCAGTCGGGCAGGGGATTACAATGAGCAGTTCTTC.

The chain is built from TRBV2 and TRBJ2-3, with 7 bases fitting TRBD2. The germline V gene has CDR1 SNHLY and CDR2 FYNNEI. This CDR3 spans 14 amino acids. The V segment lost 7 bases and the J segment 1 base; nucleotides outside the gene matches: 5. The CDR3: CASKGLAGTDTQYF. CDR3 in DNA: TGTGCCAGCAAGGGGCTAGCGGGCACAGATACGCAGTATTTT.

This chain links TRBV2 with TRBJ2-7, with a possible D match to TRBD2 (6 bases). Deletions cut 6 bases from V and 2 bases from J, with 11 bases between. This CDR3 is 13 amino acids long. Germline-derived CDR1 and CDR2 are SNHLY and FYNNEI. The CDR3 nucleotides read TGTGCCAGCAGGTGGAGGGGAACCTACGAGCAGTACTTC. It translates to CASRWRGTYEQYF.

The chain employs TRBV28 and TRBJ2-7; TRBD1 matches 7 bases. V lost 4 bases, J lost 0 bases, and 6 bases stayed unmatched. CDR1 and CDR2 from the germline V gene are MDHEN and SYDVKM. CDR3 size: 15 residues. CDR3 coding DNA: TGTGCCAGCAGTTCCGGGACAGCGATCTCCTACGAGCAGTACTTC. It is translated as CASSSGTAISYEQYF.

V is TRBV29-1 and J is TRBJ2-1, with 11 bases identical to TRBD2. V lost 5 bases to trimming and J lost 0 bases; unmatched junction nucleotides: 12. CDR3 length: 18 residues. Per germline, CDR1 SQVTM and CDR2 ANQGSEA. In DNA, the CDR3 is TGCAGCGTTCCTAGACTAGCGGGAACACCCTTCTCCTACAATGAGCAGTTCTTC. It codes for CSVPRLAGTPFSYNEQFF.

The count of this clone is one. The chain joins TRBV10-3 to TRBJ1-1; 10 bases map to TRBD1. V gave up 6 bases and J gave up 3 bases; unmatched junction bases: 1. The CDR3 sequence is 13 residues long. Germline assignment: CDR1 ENHRY and CDR2 SYGVKD. CDR3 in DNA: TGTGCCATCAGCGGACAGGGGGACACTGAAGCTTTCTTT. Translation gives CAISGQGDTEAFF.

The chain recombines TRBV5-1 with TRBJ1-1; TRBD1 agrees at 7 bases. The CDR3 totals 15 residues. After removal of 0 bases from V and 4 bases from J, the junction contained 6 bases not matched to a gene. Germline CDR1 and CDR2: SGHRS and YFSETQ. CDR3 in DNA: TGCGCCAGCAGCTTGGGATACAGGGGTTTCACTGAAGCTTTCTTT. This codes for CASSLGYRGFTEAFF. Based on the CDR3 plus reference TRBV5-1 and TRBJ1-1, the full variable domain is KAGVTQTPRYLIKTRGQQVTLSCSPISGHRSVSWYQQTPGQGLQFLFEYFSETQRNKGNFPGRFSGRQFSNSRSEMNVSTLELGDSALYLCASSLGYRGFTEAFFGQGTRLTVV.

The table lists this clone with a few counts. The chain is built from TRBV30 and TRBJ1-2; D remains unclear. This CDR3 has 13 residues. V was trimmed by 3 bases and J by 7 bases, leaving 15 bases between them. Germline V gives CDR1 GTSNPN, CDR2 SVGIG (reference sequence). In DNA form, the CDR3 reads TGTGCCTGGAGATGGGAGGGAGTAAGTGGCTACACCTTC. It specifies CAWRWEGVSGYTF.

V is TRBV6-6 and J is TRBJ2-7, with D hard to call. The germline CDR1 and CDR2 sequences are MNHNY and SVGAGI (reference sequence). Trimming took 5 bases from V and 7 from J, leaving 15 bases between them. The CDR3 contains 13 residues. CDR3 in amino acids: CASSPVDGREQYF. Written as DNA, the CDR3 is TGTGCCAGCAGTCCTGTGGACGGACGGGAGCAGTACTTC.

The chain couples TRBV19 to TRBJ2-1; tentatively, D is TRBD1 or TRBD2 (5 bases each). Between the trimmed V and J ends, which lost 3 bases and 9 bases, there was a span of 15 bases. Germline CDR1 and CDR2: LNHDA and SQIVND (reference sequence). The CDR3 extends over 14 amino acids. CDR3 coding DNA: TGTGCCAGTAGTATTGGGGGTATAGAGCCTGAGCAGTTCTTC. Residues: CASSIGGIEPEQFF.

The genes are TRBV5-4 and TRBJ2-2; possible D gene TRBD2, 6 bases. The germline V and J ends were trimmed by 5 bases and 2 bases, with 13 bases remaining between them. The CDR3 loop spans 15 amino acids. CDR1 and CDR2 (germline): SGHNT, YYREEE (reference sequence). The CDR3 DNA sequence: TGTGCCAGCAGAGATCCGGGACTTAACACCGGGGAGCTGTTTTTT. Translating gives CASRDPGLNTGELFF.

The chain carries TRBV5-1 and TRBJ2-7, with 8 positions matching TRBD1. V lost 3 bases and J lost 3; bases outside the gene matches: 5. This CDR3 contains 14 residues. The germline gives CDR1 SGHRS, CDR2 YFSETQ. The chain's CDR3 is CASSSQGASYEQYF. CDR3 nucleotide sequence: TGCGCCAGCAGCTCCCAGGGGGCCAGCTACGAGCAGTACTTC.

The CDR3 protein is CASRGAAGDYEQYF. The CDR3 DNA follows: TGTGCCAGCAGGGGGGCAGCGGGAGACTACGAGCAGTACTTC. The chain uses TRBV27 and TRBJ2-7; TRBD2 aligns across 8 bases. V shed 6 bases, J shed 3 bases, and the junction held 7 bases outside the gene matches. The CDR3 has 14 residues. Germline V gene lookup returns CDR1 MNHEY and CDR2 SMNVEV (reference sequence).

This clone was observed a single time. The chain couples TRBV28 to TRBJ1-1; D gene ambiguous. CDR1 is MDHEN, CDR2 SYDVKM, per germline. The CDR3 spans 15 residues. The V and J ends lost 2 bases and 7 bases respectively, with 17 bases between them. CDR3 protein: CASSLVASDEREAFF. CDR3 in DNA: TGTGCCAGCAGTTTAGTGGCGTCGGATGAACGTGAAGCTTTCTTT.

The chain carries TRBV28 and TRBJ1-5; D unresolved. Trimming stripped 8 bases from V and 5 bases from J, with 10 bases between. The CDR3 sequence is 12 residues long. CDR1 is MDHEN and CDR2 is SYDVKM in the germline V gene. The CDR3 here is CASRTEDQPQHF. As DNA, the CDR3 is TGTGCCAGCCGGACCGAGGATCAGCCCCAGCATTTT.

The V gene is TRBV11-3, the J gene TRBJ2-3; TRBD1 agrees at 7 bases. Trimming took 4 bases from V and 1 from J; bases not matched to a gene: 2. The CDR3 consists of 14 residues. The V gene's germline CDR1 is SGHNT and CDR2 YENEEA. The CDR3 region has the DNA TGTGCCAGCAGCTCAGGACAGGGCACAGATACGCAGTATTTT. It is translated as CASSSGQGTDTQYF.

The J gene is TRBJ2-5, the V gene TRBV7-9; D perhaps matches TRBD2 (5 bases). Between the trimmed V and J ends, which lost 4 bases and 5 bases, there was a span of 11 bases. There are 13 residues in the CDR3. From germline, CDR1 is SEHNR and CDR2 FQNEAQ (reference sequence). The CDR3 sequence is CASSSSLGETQYF. The CDR3, as DNA: TGTGCCAGCAGCTCTAGCTTGGGGGAGACCCAGTACTTC.

The table lists this clone with a count of one. The genes are TRBV4-2 and TRBJ2-5; 11 positions agree with TRBD2. Germline CDR1 is LGHNA and CDR2 is YNFKEQ. The V gene end was trimmed by 0 bases and the J gene end by 3 bases; junction bases not matched to a gene: 9. The CDR3 covers 18 residues. The CDR3 nucleotides are TGTGCCAGCAGCCAAGAAGGGACTAGCGGAGGGAGAAAAGAGACCCAGTACTTC. Its protein is CASSQEGTSGGRKETQYF.

This clone appeared once. The rearrangement joins TRBV18 to TRBJ1-1, with D hard to call. Looked up from germline, CDR1 is KGHSH and CDR2 is LQKENI. Trimming cost V 4 bases and J 6 bases, with 12 bases left between them. The CDR3 contains 13 residues. CDR3 region: CASSRHREAEAFF. In nucleotides, the CDR3 is TGTGCCAGCTCACGACATAGGGAGGCTGAAGCTTTCTTT.

V is TRBV6-6 and J is TRBJ1-2, with 8 bases fitting TRBD1. Per germline, CDR1 MNHNY and CDR2 SVGAGI (reference sequence). The CDR3 sequence is 14 residues long. The ends lost 0 bases at V and 8 bases at J; junction bases unmatched: 5. The CDR3 reads CASSYSDRGVGYTF. Here the CDR3 DNA reads TGTGCCAGCAGTTACTCAGACAGGGGTGTCGGCTACACCTTC.